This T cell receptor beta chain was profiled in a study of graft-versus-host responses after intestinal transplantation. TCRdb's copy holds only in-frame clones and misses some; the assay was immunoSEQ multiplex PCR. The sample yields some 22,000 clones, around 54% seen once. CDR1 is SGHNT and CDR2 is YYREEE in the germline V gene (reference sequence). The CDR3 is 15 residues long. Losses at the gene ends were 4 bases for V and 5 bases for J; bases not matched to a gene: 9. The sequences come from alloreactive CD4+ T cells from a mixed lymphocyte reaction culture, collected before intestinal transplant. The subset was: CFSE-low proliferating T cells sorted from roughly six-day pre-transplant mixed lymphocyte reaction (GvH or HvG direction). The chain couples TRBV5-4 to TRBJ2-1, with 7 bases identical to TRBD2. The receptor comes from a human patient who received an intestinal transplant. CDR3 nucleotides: TGTGCCAGCAGCAGGAGCGGGAACGACGACAATGAGCAGTTCTTC. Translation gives CASSRSGNDDNEQFF.